These T cell receptor beta chains were read from a single sample in a study of blood T cell repertoires in COVID-19. The method was immunoSEQ multiplex PCR; TCRdb's version includes in-frame clones alone and lacks a portion of them. The table records fewer than 85,000 clones, about 90% of them present only once. The sequencing input was peripheral blood. The receptors shown here come from a man aged 50-60 years with active COVID-19. Each CDR3 is given with its conserved first and last residue. D genes are given only for firm matches. Part of the rows lack a size; the others show once, few, many or a class for expanded clones.

v_gene	abundance	j_gene	d_gene	CDR3nt	CDR3aa
TRBV9	.	TRBJ2-1	TRBD2	TGTGCCAGCAGCACACTAGCGGGAGGGCCCGGGAATGAGCAGTTCTTC	CASSTLAGGPGNEQFF
TRBV2	.	TRBJ2-4	.	TGTGCCAGCAGTGAAGCGCTTCTAGCGTCCCTAATAAACATTCAGTACTTC	CASSEALLASLINIQYF
TRBV5-6	.	TRBJ2-3	TRBD2	TGTGCCAGCAGCTTCTCTGGGACTAGCGGGGGGCCCACCTTT	CASSFSGTSGGPTF
TRBV11-2	.	TRBJ2-7	.	TGTGCCAGCAGCTTTTCCGGGACATGCTCCTTC	CASSFSGTCSF
TRBV14	.	TRBJ2-1	TRBD2	TGTGCCAGCAGCCAAGGAGGACTAGCGGGAGGGCTCGCCTACAATGAGCAGTTCTTC	CASSQGGLAGGLAYNEQFF
TRBV9	.	TRBJ1-5	TRBD1	TGTGCCAGCAGCCCCGACGGGGACAGGCATCAGCCCCAGCATTTT	CASSPDGDRHQPQHF
TRBV27	.	TRBJ2-5	.	TGTGCCAGCAGTTTTGCGGGGTCAGACATGACCCAGTACTTC	CASSFAGSDMTQYF
TRBV29-1	.	TRBJ2-7	TRBD1	TGCAGCGTTGGGACAGGGATTGTCCCCTACGAGCAGTACTTC	CSVGTGIVPYEQYF
TRBV27	few	TRBJ1-5	.	TGTGCCAGCAGGCCTTTAGACACGAATCAGCCCCAGCATTTT	CASRPLDTNQPQHF
TRBV6-1	.	TRBJ1-2	TRBD1	TGTGCCAGCAGTGAATTTGTGAGGGGGCGGAATGGCTACACCTTC	CASSEFVRGRNGYTF
TRBV27	.	TRBJ2-3	TRBD1	TGTGCCAGCAGGATACAGACGCACAGGGGTGTCTTTGTGGATACGCAGTATTTT	CASRIQTHRGVFVDTQYF
TRBV2	.	TRBJ1-2	.	TGTGCCAGCAGTGAAGTCTCGGGGGTCTATGGCTACACCTTC	CASSEVSGVYGYTF
TRBV5-1	.	TRBJ2-7	.	TGCGCCAGCAGCTGGGGGACTGGCTACGAGCAGTACTTC	CASSWGTGYEQYF
TRBV7-2	.	TRBJ1-3	.	TGTGCCAGCAGCTTAGAATCCGCCGGCTCTGGAAACACCATATATTTT	CASSLESAGSGNTIYF
TRBV7-2	once	TRBJ1-5	TRBD1	TGTGCCAGCAGCTCAGACAGGGTTGGATCTCAGCCCCAGCATTTT	CASSSDRVGSQPQHF
TRBV4-3	.	TRBJ1-2	.	TGCGCCAGCAGCCAAGATAGAGGTGACAACTATGGCTACACCTTC	CASSQDRGDNYGYTF
TRBV11-2	once	TRBJ2-1	TRBD2	TGTGCCAGCAGCTCGAACCTAGCGGGAGCTTACAATGAGCAGTTCTTC	CASSSNLAGAYNEQFF
TRBV6-4	.	TRBJ1-1	.	TGTGCCAGCAGTGACGTCCCCAGCGCGGGAGCTTTCTTT	CASSDVPSAGAFF
TRBV5-4	.	TRBJ1-4	TRBD1	TGTGCCAGCAGCTTGGGAATGGGGACAGGGAGGAATGAAAAACTGTTTTTT	CASSLGMGTGRNEKLFF
TRBV7-2	.	TRBJ1-2	.	TGTGCCAGCAGCTCGACGAGCCCTGGCGGGCACTATGGCTACACCTTC	CASSSTSPGGHYGYTF
TRBV28	.	TRBJ1-1	.	TGTGCCAGCAGTCCTCACGGCAGGGAAAAAGCTTTCTTT	CASSPHGREKAFF
TRBV5-1	.	TRBJ2-2	TRBD2	TGCGCCAGCAGCCCCGGACTAGCGGTTACGAACACCGGGGAGCTGTTTTTT	CASSPGLAVTNTGELFF
TRBV30	few	TRBJ1-1	TRBD1	TGTGCCTGGAGTAGGACAGGGGGCACTGAAGCTTTCTTT	CAWSRTGGTEAFF
TRBV6-1	.	TRBJ2-7	.	TGTGCCAGCAGTGTGCTTTGGTCAGGGGCAGTCTACGAGCAGTACTTC	CASSVLWSGAVYEQYF
TRBV30	.	TRBJ1-1	.	TGTGCCTGGAGTTTCGGACAAGGGGCTGAAGCTTTCTTT	CAWSFGQGAEAFF
TRBV6-5	.	TRBJ2-2	TRBD1	TGTGCCAGCAGTTATAGGGGGCTCAACACCGGGGAGCTGTTTTTT	CASSYRGLNTGELFF
TRBV6-2/TRBV6-3	.	TRBJ2-3	TRBD2	TGTGCCAGCAGTCTTATGGGGGGGTACACAGATACGCAGTATTTT	CASSLMGGYTDTQYF
TRBV12-1	.	TRBJ2-7	.	TGTGCCAGCAGCTACCCCGGGACTAGCGGGGTCAACCCCTACGAGCAGTACTTC	CASSYPGTSGVNPYEQYF
TRBV9	once	TRBJ2-1	TRBD2	TGTGCCAGCAGCTCGGGACTAGCGGGGGGTGAGCAGTTCTTC	CASSSGLAGGEQFF
TRBV2	.	TRBJ2-1	.	TGTGCCAGCAGGGAGGGCAGGGGGGCGTACAATGAGCAGTTCTTC	CASREGRGAYNEQFF
TRBV28	.	TRBJ2-3	TRBD2	TGTGCCAGCAGCTATCTTCCGGGGGGGCGAACAGATACGCAGTATTTT	CASSYLPGGRTDTQYF
TRBV12-3/TRBV12-4	.	TRBJ2-2	.	TGTGCCAGCACCCCCGACGGGGCCGGGGAGCTGTTTTTT	CASTPDGAGELFF
TRBV3-1/TRBV3-2	.	TRBJ2-5	.	TGTGCCAGCAGCCCCATCGTTCGGCGGGAGACCCAGTACTTC	CASSPIVRRETQYF
TRBV5-4	.	TRBJ2-5	TRBD2	TGTGCCAGCAGCTTGGACGGGGGGTCCGTTCAAGAGACCCAGTACTTC	CASSLDGGSVQETQYF
TRBV29-1	once	TRBJ1-2	.	TGCAGCGTTGAGAACAGGGACACGGATAACTATGGCTACACCTTC	CSVENRDTDNYGYTF
TRBV7-9	.	TRBJ2-3	TRBD2	TGTGCCAGCAGCTTAACTAGCGGAGATACGCAGTATTTT	CASSLTSGDTQYF
TRBV7-2	.	TRBJ2-3	.	TGTGCCAGCAGCTTAGACCGACAGACAGATACGCAGTATTTT	CASSLDRQTDTQYF
TRBV5-1	.	TRBJ1-1	.	TGCGCCAGCAGCCCGAATCGCGGGCAGGCGTCTGAAGCTTTCTTT	CASSPNRGQASEAFF
TRBV11-2	once	TRBJ2-3	.	TGTGCCAGCAGCCCCTCCTTTACAGATACGCAGTATTTT	CASSPSFTDTQYF
TRBV14	.	TRBJ2-7	TRBD2	TGTGCCAGCAGCCAATCCGGACTAGCGGTTTCACGAGACGAGCAGTACTTC	CASSQSGLAVSRDEQYF
TRBV5-1	once	TRBJ2-3	TRBD2	TGCGCCAGCAGCCCTTATGGACTAGCGGGAGTGGGAGATACGCAGTATTTT	CASSPYGLAGVGDTQYF
TRBV25-1	.	TRBJ1-1	.	TGTGCCAGCAGGGGGGGACTTTTAAACACTGAAGCTTTCTTT	CASRGGLLNTEAFF
TRBV2	.	TRBJ2-5	.	TGTGCCAGCAGCGACCAGGGACTCCCCGGGGAGACCCAGTACTTC	CASSDQGLPGETQYF
TRBV6-1	few	TRBJ1-6	.	TGTGCCAGCAGTGACACGAGAGGGACTCTCGATTCACCCCTCCACTTT	CASSDTRGTLDSPLHF
TRBV23-1	.	TRBJ1-2	.	TGCGCCAGCAGTCCCCCCATCACAGGAGTCCCACGTCCGGCGCCCCTTAAACATGGCTACACCTTC	CASSPPITGVPRPAPLKHGYTF
TRBV27	once	TRBJ1-3	TRBD1	TGTGCCAGCAGTTCTTGGACAGGGCCGGGCGGAGGGACCATATATTTT	CASSSWTGPGGGTIYF
TRBV7-2	.	TRBJ2-3	TRBD2	TGTGCCAGCAGCCCTGGGACTAGCGGGGGGACAGATACGCAGTATTTT	CASSPGTSGGTDTQYF
TRBV5-1	.	TRBJ2-1	TRBD2	TGCGCCAGCAGCTTGGGGGTAGCGGGAGGGCTGAATGAGCAGTTCTTC	CASSLGVAGGLNEQFF
TRBV12-3/TRBV12-4	.	TRBJ2-2	.	TGTGCCAGCACCCCCGACAGTTATGGGGAGCTGTTTTTT	CASTPDSYGELFF
TRBV4-2	.	TRBJ2-2	.	TGTGCCAGCAGCCAGCCAGGAGAGGGGGCGGGAACCGGGGAGCTGTTTTTT	CASSQPGEGAGTGELFF
TRBV29-1	.	TRBJ1-2	.	TGCAGCGTAGAGGGGAGGGGAGACTATGGCTACACCTTC	CSVEGRGDYGYTF
TRBV11-2	.	TRBJ1-1	.	TGTGCCAGCAGCCGGGCAGGGGACACTGAAGCTTTCTTT	CASSRAGDTEAFF